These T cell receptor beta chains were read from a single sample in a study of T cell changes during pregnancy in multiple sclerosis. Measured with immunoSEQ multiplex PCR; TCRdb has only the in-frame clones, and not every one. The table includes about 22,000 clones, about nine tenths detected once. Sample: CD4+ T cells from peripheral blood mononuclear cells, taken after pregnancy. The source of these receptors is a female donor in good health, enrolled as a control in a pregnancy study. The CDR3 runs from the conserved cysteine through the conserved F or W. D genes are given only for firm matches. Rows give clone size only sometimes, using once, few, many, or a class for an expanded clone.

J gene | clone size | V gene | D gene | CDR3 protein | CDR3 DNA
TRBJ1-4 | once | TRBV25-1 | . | CASSESGRRATNEKLFF | TGTGCCAGCAGTGAATCGGGGCGGAGGGCAACTAATGAAAAACTGTTTTTT
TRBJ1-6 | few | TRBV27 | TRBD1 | CASSWDRRNSPLHF | TGTGCCAGCAGTTGGGACAGACGTAATTCACCCCTCCACTTT
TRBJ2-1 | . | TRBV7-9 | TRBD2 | CASNPLLGTSGGAREQFF | TGTGCCAGCAACCCCCTTTTGGGGACTAGCGGGGGGGCGAGGGAGCAGTTCTTC
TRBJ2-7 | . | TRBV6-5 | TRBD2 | CASTPTSGSSYEQYF | TGTGCCAGCACCCCTACTAGCGGGAGCTCCTACGAGCAGTACTTC
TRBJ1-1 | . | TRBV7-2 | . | CASSPHRQVTGTEAFF | TGTGCCAGCAGCCCCCATCGACAGGTCACGGGCACTGAAGCTTTCTTT
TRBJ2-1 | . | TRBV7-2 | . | CASSRSSGDNEQFF | TGTGCCAGCAGCCGTTCGTCAGGGGACAATGAGCAGTTCTTC
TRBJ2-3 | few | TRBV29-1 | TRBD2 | CSADGRGNADTQYF | TGCAGCGCGGACGGGAGGGGGAACGCAGATACGCAGTATTTT
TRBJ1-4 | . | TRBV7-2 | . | CASSSARPNEKLFF | TGTGCCAGCAGCTCCGCGCGTCCTAATGAAAAACTGTTTTTT
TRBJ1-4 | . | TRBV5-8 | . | CASSLGSPAGVFF | TGTGCCAGCAGCTTGGGTTCCCCGGCAGGCGTGTTTTTT
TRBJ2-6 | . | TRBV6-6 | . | CASSYGGEGANVLTF | TGTGCCAGCAGTTATGGAGGGGAGGGGGCCAACGTCCTGACTTTC
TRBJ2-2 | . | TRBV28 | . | CASTNLGGLFF | TGTGCCAGCACTAACCTAGGGGGGCTGTTTTTT
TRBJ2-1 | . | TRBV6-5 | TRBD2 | CASRQLAGGPYEQFF | TGTGCCAGCAGACAACTAGCGGGGGGGCCCTATGAGCAGTTCTTC
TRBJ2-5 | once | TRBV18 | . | CASSPTRETQYF | TGTGCCAGCTCACCAACGCGGGAGACCCAGTACTTC
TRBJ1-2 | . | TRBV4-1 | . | CASSQAGAYGYTF | TGCGCCAGCAGCCAAGCAGGGGCCTATGGCTACACCTTC
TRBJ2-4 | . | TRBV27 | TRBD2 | CASSAGTSGKLAKNIQYF | TGTGCCAGCAGTGCCGGGACTAGCGGGAAGCTAGCCAAAAACATTCAGTACTTC
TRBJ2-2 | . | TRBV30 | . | CAWRPANTGELFF | TGTGCCTGGAGACCGGCGAACACCGGGGAGCTGTTTTTT
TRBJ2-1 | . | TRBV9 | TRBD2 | CASSLRSGDQEQFF | TGTGCCAGCAGCCTTAGGAGCGGGGATCAGGAGCAGTTCTTC
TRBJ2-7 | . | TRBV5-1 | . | CASSYLLSVGEQYF | TGCGCCAGCAGCTACCTCCTAAGCGTCGGTGAGCAGTACTTC
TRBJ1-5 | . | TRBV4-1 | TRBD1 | CASSQVLGQGQPQHF | TGCGCCAGCAGCCAAGTTTTGGGACAGGGTCAGCCCCAGCATTTT
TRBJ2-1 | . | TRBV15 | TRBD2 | CATEAGGSYNEQFF | TGTGCCACCGAGGCGGGAGGGTCCTACAATGAGCAGTTCTTC
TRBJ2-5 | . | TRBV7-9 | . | CASSLGWGLQETQYF | TGTGCCAGCAGCTTAGGGTGGGGACTCCAAGAGACCCAGTACTTC
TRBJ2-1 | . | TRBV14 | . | CASSHGGEQFF | TGTGCCAGCAGCCACGGGGGTGAGCAGTTCTTC
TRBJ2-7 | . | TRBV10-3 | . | CAISAERSYEQYF | TGTGCCATCAGTGCGGAGAGGAGCTACGAGCAGTACTTC
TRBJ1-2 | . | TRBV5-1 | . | CASSFGKSYGYTF | TGCGCCAGCAGCTTTGGCAAATCCTATGGCTACACCTTC
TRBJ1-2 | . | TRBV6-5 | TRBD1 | CASTVQGRGYTF | TGTGCCAGCACGGTACAGGGGCGAGGCTACACCTTC
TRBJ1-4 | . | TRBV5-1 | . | CASSPGQRTNEKLFF | TGCGCCAGCAGCCCCGGACAGAGAACTAATGAAAAACTGTTTTTT
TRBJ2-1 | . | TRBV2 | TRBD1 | CASTEGQGSYNEQFF | TGTGCCAGCACCGAGGGACAGGGCTCCTACAATGAGCAGTTCTTC
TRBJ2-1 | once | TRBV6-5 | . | CASSYRPSVNNEQFF | TGTGCCAGCAGTTACCGACCTAGCGTCAACAATGAGCAGTTCTTC
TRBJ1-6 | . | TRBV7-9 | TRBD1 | CASSLVGTGVSPLHF | TGTGCCAGCAGCTTAGTAGGGACAGGGGTTTCACCCCTCCACTTT
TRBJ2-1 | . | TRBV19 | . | CASSIGRSGEQFF | TGTGCCAGTAGTATAGGTCGGAGCGGAGAGCAGTTCTTC
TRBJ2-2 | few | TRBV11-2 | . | CASSWPRTGRTDTGELFF | TGTGCCAGCAGCTGGCCCCGAACAGGCCGCACGGACACCGGGGAGCTGTTTTTT
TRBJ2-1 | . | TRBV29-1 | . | CSASGDLHNEQFF | TGCAGCGCCTCAGGGGACCTACACAATGAGCAGTTCTTC
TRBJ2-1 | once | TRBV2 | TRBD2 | CASSVSPGASGGSNEQFF | TGTGCCAGCAGTGTATCCCCGGGGGCTAGCGGGGGAAGCAATGAGCAGTTCTTC
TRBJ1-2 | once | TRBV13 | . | CASSGARGYTF | TGTGCCAGCTCAGGGGCTCGCGGCTACACCTTC
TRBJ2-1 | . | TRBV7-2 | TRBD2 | CASSLGLAGLNEQFF | TGTGCCAGCAGCTTAGGACTAGCGGGACTTAATGAGCAGTTCTTC
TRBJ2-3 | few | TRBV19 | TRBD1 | CASSIAGQGFSITDTQYF | TGTGCCAGTAGTATAGCTGGACAGGGCTTTTCAATTACAGATACGCAGTATTTT